These T cell receptor beta chains were read from a single sample in a study of early T cells in non-severe SARS-CoV-2 infection. TCRdb recomputed calls from the 5' RACE reads with MiXCR, one row per CDR3 protein. This sample has tens of thousands of distinct CDR3 sequences; approximately 13% occur once, and the top ten carry roughly 10%. Sequenced input: whole blood. The receptor set was obtained from an adult who was a healthcare worker with PCR-confirmed SARS-CoV-2 infection or an uninfected control (not recorded which). The CDR3 runs from the conserved cysteine through the conserved F or W. D genes are given only for firm matches. Clone size appears in some rows only: once, few, many, or a class for an expanded clone.

clone size,V gene,D gene,J gene,CDR3 protein,CDR3 DNA
few,TRBV5-1,-,TRBJ1-1,CASSRGMNTEAFF,TGCGCCAGCAGCCGGGGAATGAACACTGAAGCTTTCTTT
many,TRBV5-1,TRBD1,TRBJ1-4,CASSQTGSNEKLFF,TGCGCCAGCAGCCAGACAGGGAGTAATGAAAAACTGTTTTTT
-,TRBV19,-,TRBJ2-1,CASSPVLEPYNEQFF,TGTGCCAGTAGTCCAGTCCTGGAACCCTACAATGAGCAGTTCTTC
many,TRBV20-1,TRBD2,TRBJ2-1,CSAPRTSRDEQFF,TGCAGTGCCCCGAGGACTAGCCGCGATGAGCAGTTCTTC
many,TRBV29-1,-,TRBJ1-1,CSVDGGNTEAFF,TGCAGCGTTGACGGGGGGAACACTGAAGCTTTCTTT
many,TRBV20-1,-,TRBJ2-7,CSASRGRSSYEQYF,TGCAGTGCTAGTAGGGGCCGGAGCTCCTACGAGCAGTACTTC
many,TRBV4-1,-,TRBJ2-7,CASSRGASTTYEQYF,TGCGCCAGCAGTCGAGGGGCCTCTACGACTTACGAGCAGTACTTC
-,TRBV2,-,TRBJ2-6,CASSGQPIVSGANVLTF,TGTGCCAGCAGTGGACAGCCTATCGTCTCTGGGGCCAACGTCCTGACTTTC
many,TRBV6-5,TRBD1,TRBJ2-6,CASSYSTGIGSGANVLTF,TGTGCCAGCAGTTATTCGACAGGGATAGGATCCGGGGCCAACGTCCTGACTTTC
-,TRBV9,-,TRBJ1-2,CASSQTWREGYTF,TGTGCCAGCAGCCAAACGTGGCGGGAAGGCTACACCTTC
many,TRBV7-8,-,TRBJ2-2,CASSGGRANTGELFF,TGTGCCAGCAGCGGGGGCAGAGCGAACACCGGGGAGCTGTTTTTT
few,TRBV30,-,TRBJ2-7,CAWSVNFYEQYF,TGTGCCTGGAGTGTAAACTTCTACGAGCAGTACTTC
-,TRBV20-1,-,TRBJ2-1,CSARDPQKHEQFF,TGCAGTGCTAGAGACCCCCAGAAGCATGAGCAGTTCTTC
many,TRBV28,-,TRBJ1-6,CASSRRRGSSYNSPLHF,TGTGCCAGCAGCCGCCGACGGGGGAGCTCCTATAATTCACCCCTCCACTTT
many,TRBV5-1,-,TRBJ1-5,CASSLGHSNQPQHF,TGCGCCAGCAGCCTAGGGCACAGCAATCAGCCCCAGCATTTT
many,TRBV19,TRBD2,TRBJ2-3,CASSTLAGGTTDTQYF,TGTGCCAGTAGTACCCTAGCGGGGGGAACCACAGATACGCAGTATTTT
-,TRBV7-2,TRBD2,TRBJ2-3,CASSDKGLAGGPDTQYF,TGTGCCAGCAGCGATAAGGGACTAGCGGGAGGGCCTGATACGCAGTATTTT
many,TRBV20-1,-,TRBJ1-5,CSARIGGRQPQHF,TGCAGTGCTAGAATCGGGGGCCGTCAGCCCCAGCATTTT
-,TRBV20-1,TRBD2,TRBJ2-7,CSAGLAGARGQYF,TGCAGTGCCGGGCTAGCGGGGGCCCGGGGGCAGTACTTC
few,TRBV7-3,-,TRBJ2-5,CASSPTGEETQYF,TGTGCCAGCAGCCCCACCGGGGAAGAGACCCAGTACTTC
few,TRBV20-1,TRBD1,TRBJ1-6,CSARLGQGGNSPLHF,TGCAGTGCTCGACTCGGACAGGGTGGGAATTCACCCCTCCACTTT
many,TRBV20-1,TRBD1,TRBJ2-7,CSASSTGNPYEQYF,TGCAGTGCTAGTTCGACAGGGAATCCCTACGAGCAGTACTTC
few,TRBV7-6,-,TRBJ1-4,CASSLVYQTDEKLFF,TGTGCCAGCAGCTTAGTTTACCAGACCGATGAAAAACTGTTTTTT
-,TRBV7-9,TRBD1,TRBJ2-7,CASSWDSSYEQYF,TGTGCCAGCAGCTGGGACAGCTCCTACGAGCAGTACTTC
many,TRBV2,TRBD1,TRBJ2-4,CASGLTGTQHF,TGTGCCAGCGGTCTGACAGGGACCCAGCACTTC
medium-sized,TRBV7-2,-,TRBJ2-1,CASSVTGTSNEQFF,TGTGCCAGCAGCGTAACGGGTACTAGCAATGAGCAGTTCTTC
-,TRBV30,-,TRBJ1-4,CAWSRQGDEKLFF,TGTGCCTGGAGTCGGCAGGGTGATGAAAAACTGTTTTTT
many,TRBV7-3,-,TRBJ2-5,CASSFERQETQYF,TGTGCCAGCAGCTTTGAGCGACAAGAGACCCAGTACTTC
few,TRBV11-2,-,TRBJ2-5,CASSYQPHLTQYF,TGTGCCAGCAGCTACCAACCCCATCTGACCCAGTACTTC
few,TRBV13,TRBD2,TRBJ2-7,CASSLGTGTSVYEQYF,TGTGCCAGCAGCTTAGGCACCGGGACTAGTGTCTACGAGCAGTACTTC
-,TRBV2,TRBD2,TRBJ2-5,CASSEGTSETQYF,TGTGCCAGCAGTGAAGGGACTAGTGAGACCCAGTACTTC
many,TRBV5-1,TRBD1,TRBJ1-2,CASSLDEDRVDYGYTF,TGCGCCAGCAGCTTGGATGAGGACAGGGTTGACTATGGCTACACCTTC
many,TRBV5-4,TRBD2,TRBJ2-3,CASSFASGGRPDTQYF,TGTGCCAGCAGCTTCGCTAGCGGGGGGCGGCCAGATACGCAGTATTTT
few,TRBV27,TRBD2,TRBJ2-7,CASTYGGGYQYEQYF,TGTGCCAGCACCTATGGCGGGGGTTACCAATACGAGCAGTACTTC
few,TRBV29-1,-,TRBJ1-4,CSALDSGTNEKLFF,TGCAGCGCCCTTGACTCCGGGACTAATGAAAAACTGTTTTTT
many,TRBV7-3,-,TRBJ1-1,CASSLRHSNTEAFF,TGTGCCAGCAGCTTAAGGCACTCGAACACTGAAGCTTTCTTT
few,TRBV7-9,-,TRBJ1-6,CASSLGSQNNSPLHF,TGTGCCAGCAGCTTAGGGTCGCAGAATAATTCACCCCTCCACTTT
many,TRBV28,TRBD1,TRBJ1-1,CASSRMTGEGIYTEAFF,TGTGCCAGCAGTCGCATGACAGGGGAGGGAATATACACTGAAGCTTTCTTT
many,TRBV6-1,-,TRBJ2-6,CASSPRVAESSGANVLTF,TGTGCCAGCAGTCCCCGGGTAGCGGAAAGCTCTGGGGCCAACGTCCTGACTTTC
few,TRBV7-8,TRBD1,TRBJ2-7,CASSSDRDRDEQYF,TGTGCCAGCAGCTCGGACAGGGATCGGGACGAGCAGTACTTC
-,TRBV12-3/TRBV12-4,-,TRBJ1-3,CASSLLGGVISGNTIYF,TGTGCCAGCAGTTTATTGGGGGGGGTTATCTCTGGAAACACCATATATTTT
many,TRBV15,TRBD1,TRBJ2-1,CATSRIERTGAYNEQFF,TGTGCCACCAGCCGGATTGAAAGGACAGGAGCCTACAATGAGCAGTTCTTC
-,TRBV15,-,TRBJ1-1,CATSRDKVNTEAFF,TGTGCCACCAGCAGAGATAAGGTGAACACTGAAGCTTTCTTT
many,TRBV29-1,-,TRBJ2-2,CSVLTGVNTGELFF,TGCAGCGTTTTAACAGGAGTCAACACCGGGGAGCTGTTTTTT
many,TRBV20-1,-,TRBJ1-2,CSARVAGRVGYTF,TGCAGTGCTAGAGTTGCCGGAAGGGTTGGCTACACCTTC
many,TRBV4-2,-,TRBJ2-1,CASSQDIPSGSYNEQFF,TGTGCCAGCAGCCAAGATATCCCCAGCGGCTCCTACAATGAGCAGTTCTTC
many,TRBV6-6,-,TRBJ2-6,CASSPTSRSGANVLTF,TGTGCCAGCAGTCCCACTTCCAGGTCTGGGGCCAACGTCCTGACTTTC
-,TRBV4-1,-,TRBJ2-7,CASSQGGTSYEQYF,TGCGCCAGCAGCCAAGGCGGGACCTCCTACGAGCAGTACTTC
many,TRBV30,TRBD1,TRBJ2-6,CAWGQVRSGANVLTF,TGTGCCTGGGGACAGGTCCGCTCTGGGGCCAACGTCCTGACTTTC
-,TRBV28,TRBD2,TRBJ2-1,CASSLAGGTHNEQFF,TGTGCCAGCAGTCTAGCGGGAGGGACCCACAATGAGCAGTTCTTC
many,TRBV28,-,TRBJ1-1,CASSLFAMRVAFF,TGTGCCAGCAGTTTATTTGCGATGAGGGTAGCTTTCTTT
many,TRBV7-7,-,TRBJ2-2,CASSLNMAGELFF,TGTGCTAGCAGCCTCAACATGGCCGGGGAGCTGTTTTTT
-,TRBV29-1,TRBD2,TRBJ2-7,CSVGGLAGASYEQYF,TGCAGCGTGGGGGGACTAGCGGGAGCCTCCTACGAGCAGTACTTC
many,TRBV20-1,-,TRBJ2-3,CSASAGPSTDTQYF,TGCAGTGCTTCGGCAGGGCCTAGCACAGATACGCAGTATTTT
few,TRBV2,TRBD1,TRBJ1-2,CASSDEGARVYGYTF,TGTGCCAGCAGTGATGAGGGGGCTCGGGTCTATGGCTACACCTTC